A selection of T cell receptor beta chains follows, all from one sample in a study of blood T cell repertoires in COVID-19. Data came from immunoSEQ multiplex PCR; TCRdb stores just in-frame clones and leaves some out. The data show 250,000 to 350,000 clones, 88% seen once. The sequenced sample consisted of peripheral blood. These receptors all come from a woman aged 30 to 39 with COVID-19, enrolled during active disease. CDR3s include the opening cysteine and the closing phenylalanine or tryptophan. D genes are given only for firm matches. Only part of the rows carry a size: once, few, many, or a class if the clone is expanded.

CDR3 DNA: TGTGCCAGCAGCAAAAAACTAGCGGACCCCTACAATGAGCAGTTCTTC
CDR3 protein: CASSKKLADPYNEQFF
D gene: TRBD2
V gene: TRBV7-3
J gene: TRBJ2-1
CDR3 length: 16
clone size: once

CDR3 DNA: TGTGCCACCAGTGATCCCCAAGGAGGAAGCAATGAGCAGTTCTTC
CDR3 protein: CATSDPQGGSNEQFF
D gene: NA
V gene: TRBV24-1
J gene: TRBJ2-1
CDR3 length: 15
clone size: NA

CDR3 DNA: TGCAGCGTTGAAGTTATACAGGGAATCATATATTTT
CDR3 protein: CSVEVIQGIIYF
D gene: NA
V gene: TRBV29-1
J gene: TRBJ1-3
CDR3 length: 12
clone size: NA

CDR3 DNA: TGTGCCAGCAGCGCCGGAGGACTAGCGGGAGGGCCGGGAGATACGCAGTATTTT
CDR3 protein: CASSAGGLAGGPGDTQYF
D gene: TRBD2
V gene: TRBV9
J gene: TRBJ2-3
CDR3 length: 18
clone size: NA

CDR3 DNA: TGTGCCAGCAGCGACGGGACAAGCGCGGGCAATGAGCAGTTCTTC
CDR3 protein: CASSDGTSAGNEQFF
D gene: NA
V gene: TRBV7-2
J gene: TRBJ2-1
CDR3 length: 15
clone size: NA

CDR3 DNA: TGTGCCAGCAGCCCCACGGACAGCCTCGAGCAGTACTTC
CDR3 protein: CASSPTDSLEQYF
D gene: NA
V gene: TRBV9
J gene: TRBJ2-7
CDR3 length: 13
clone size: NA

CDR3 DNA: TGTGCCAGCAGCTTGTTTGGAGGGGGCGAGACCCAGTACTTC
CDR3 protein: CASSLFGGGETQYF
D gene: NA
V gene: TRBV7-2
J gene: TRBJ2-5
CDR3 length: 14
clone size: few

CDR3 DNA: TGTGCCGGCCGAGACAGTAACGAGCAGTACTTC
CDR3 protein: CAGRDSNEQYF
D gene: NA
V gene: TRBV19
J gene: TRBJ2-7
CDR3 length: 11
clone size: NA

CDR3 DNA: TGTGCCAGCAGCCTAAATAGGGACTTCGGGGAGCTGTTTTTT
CDR3 protein: CASSLNRDFGELFF
D gene: NA
V gene: TRBV7-9
J gene: TRBJ2-2
CDR3 length: 14
clone size: NA

CDR3 DNA: TGTGCCAGCAGTTCCCCGAGTCGGACAGGGGGCCGAGCTAACTATGGCTACACCTTC
CDR3 protein: CASSSPSRTGGRANYGYTF
D gene: TRBD1
V gene: TRBV27
J gene: TRBJ1-2
CDR3 length: 19
clone size: NA

CDR3 DNA: TGTGCCAGCAGCGTATCCCCTAATCAGCCCCAGCATTTT
CDR3 protein: CASSVSPNQPQHF
D gene: NA
V gene: TRBV9
J gene: TRBJ1-5
CDR3 length: 13
clone size: NA

CDR3 DNA: TGTGCCAGTAGTGGCCGACTAGCGGGACCCCAAGAGACCCAGTACTTC
CDR3 protein: CASSGRLAGPQETQYF
D gene: TRBD2
V gene: TRBV19
J gene: TRBJ2-5
CDR3 length: 16
clone size: NA

CDR3 DNA: TGTGCCAGCAGTGAGACTAGGAATGAGCAGTTCTTC
CDR3 protein: CASSETRNEQFF
D gene: NA
V gene: TRBV6-4
J gene: TRBJ2-1
CDR3 length: 12
clone size: once

CDR3 DNA: TGTGCCAGCAGCCGCGATGGGGGGGACGAGCAGTACTTC
CDR3 protein: CASSRDGGDEQYF
D gene: TRBD2
V gene: TRBV9
J gene: TRBJ2-7
CDR3 length: 13
clone size: NA

CDR3 DNA: TGCGCCAGCAGCCAGATAGACAGGGTTCCCCTTAACACTGAAGCTTTCTTT
CDR3 protein: CASSQIDRVPLNTEAFF
D gene: TRBD1
V gene: TRBV4-1
J gene: TRBJ1-1
CDR3 length: 17
clone size: NA

CDR3 DNA: TGTGCCAGCAGTTTTTCCCCAGGGGGCGAGGAGTTCTTC
CDR3 protein: CASSFSPGGEEFF
D gene: TRBD1
V gene: TRBV12-3/TRBV12-4
J gene: TRBJ2-1
CDR3 length: 13
clone size: NA

CDR3 DNA: TGTGCCAGCAGTGGGACAGGGGGCTCCTACGAGCAGTACTTC
CDR3 protein: CASSGTGGSYEQYF
D gene: TRBD1
V gene: TRBV25-1
J gene: TRBJ2-7
CDR3 length: 14
clone size: NA

CDR3 DNA: TGCGCCAGCAGCTTGGCGCAGGGGAGCACAGATACGCAGTATTTT
CDR3 protein: CASSLAQGSTDTQYF
D gene: NA
V gene: TRBV5-1
J gene: TRBJ2-3
CDR3 length: 15
clone size: NA

CDR3 DNA: TGTGCCAGCAGCTCGAAACGATGGACAGGGGGTGCTTTGGGTGGGGCCAACGTCCTGACTTTC
CDR3 protein: CASSSKRWTGGALGGANVLTF
D gene: TRBD1
V gene: TRBV7-3
J gene: TRBJ2-6
CDR3 length: 21
clone size: NA

CDR3 DNA: TGCACCAGCAGCCAAGATAGGCTAGCGGGAGGTTCCGGGGAGCTGTTTTTT
CDR3 protein: CTSSQDRLAGGSGELFF
D gene: NA
V gene: TRBV1
J gene: TRBJ2-2
CDR3 length: 17
clone size: NA

CDR3 DNA: TGTGCCAGCCAGGAGCGGGAGGGCCGCTACGAGCAGTACTTC
CDR3 protein: CASQEREGRYEQYF
D gene: TRBD2
V gene: TRBV2
J gene: TRBJ2-7
CDR3 length: 14
clone size: few

CDR3 DNA: TGTGCCAGCAGTTACCGACAGGACCTTTACGAGCAGTACTTC
CDR3 protein: CASSYRQDLYEQYF
D gene: NA
V gene: TRBV2
J gene: TRBJ2-7
CDR3 length: 14
clone size: NA